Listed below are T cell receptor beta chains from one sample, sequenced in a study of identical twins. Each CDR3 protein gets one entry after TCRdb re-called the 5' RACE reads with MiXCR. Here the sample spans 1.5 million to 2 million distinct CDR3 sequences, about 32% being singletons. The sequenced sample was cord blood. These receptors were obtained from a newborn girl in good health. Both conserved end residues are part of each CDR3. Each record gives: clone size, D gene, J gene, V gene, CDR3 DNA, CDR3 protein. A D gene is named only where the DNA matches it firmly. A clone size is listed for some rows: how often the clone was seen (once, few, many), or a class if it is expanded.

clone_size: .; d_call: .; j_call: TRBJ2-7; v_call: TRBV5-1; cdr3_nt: TGCGCCAGCAGCTCCGTCGGCTACGAGCAGTACTTC; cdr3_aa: CASSSVGYEQYF
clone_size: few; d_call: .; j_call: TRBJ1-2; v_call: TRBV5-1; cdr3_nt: TGCGCCAGCAGCTTGAGGACGGCCCCTAACTATGGCTACACCTTC; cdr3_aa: CASSLRTAPNYGYTF
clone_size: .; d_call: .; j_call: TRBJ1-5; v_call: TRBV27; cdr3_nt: TGTGCCAGCAGGCCACGAGGGATCGGCAATCAGCCCCAGCATTTT; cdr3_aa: CASRPRGIGNQPQHF
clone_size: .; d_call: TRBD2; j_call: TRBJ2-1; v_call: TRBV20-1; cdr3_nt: TGCAGTGCTAGAGACGCTATGACTAGCGGGAGTTTAAATGAGCAGTTCTTC; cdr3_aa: CSARDAMTSGSLNEQFF
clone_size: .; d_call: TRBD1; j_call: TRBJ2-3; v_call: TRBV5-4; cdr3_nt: TGTGCCAGCAGGTCCGGACAGGTACTACCAGATACGCAGTATTTT; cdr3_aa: CASRSGQVLPDTQYF
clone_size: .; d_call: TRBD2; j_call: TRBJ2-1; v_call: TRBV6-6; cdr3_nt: TGTGCCAGCGGAGAGCGGGGTCCCTACAATGAGCAGTTCTTC; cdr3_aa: CASGERGPYNEQFF
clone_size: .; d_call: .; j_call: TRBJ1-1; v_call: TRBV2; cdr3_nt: TGTGCCAGCAGTGAAGCGCTTCAGGGGCGAGCTTTCTTT; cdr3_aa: CASSEALQGRAFF
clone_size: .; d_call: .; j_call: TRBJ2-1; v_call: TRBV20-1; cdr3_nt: TGCAGTGCTAGAGACTCAGGCGGACACTCCTACAATGAGCAGTTCTTC; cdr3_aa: CSARDSGGHSYNEQFF
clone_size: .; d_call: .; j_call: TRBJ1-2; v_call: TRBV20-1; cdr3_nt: TGCAGTGCTAGACCCAATAACTATGGCTACACCTTC; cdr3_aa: CSARPNNYGYTF
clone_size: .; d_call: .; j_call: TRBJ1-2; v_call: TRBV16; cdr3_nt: TGTGCCAGCAGCCGACCCGACACACACTATGGCTACACCTTC; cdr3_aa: CASSRPDTHYGYTF
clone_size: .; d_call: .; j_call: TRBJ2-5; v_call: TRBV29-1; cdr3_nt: TGCAGCGGTGATCGGGACAATGAGCAGTACTTC; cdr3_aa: CSGDRDNEQYF
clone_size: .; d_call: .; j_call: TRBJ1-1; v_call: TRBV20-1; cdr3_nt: TGCAGTGCTGACTCGGGTCGTTGGGGCATGAACACTGAAGCTTTCTTT; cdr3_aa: CSADSGRWGMNTEAFF
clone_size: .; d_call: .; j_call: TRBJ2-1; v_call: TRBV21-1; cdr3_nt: TGTGCCAGCAGCACCCGACAGGACCTTAGGGCCTACAATGAGCAGTTCTTC; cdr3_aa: CASSTRQDLRAYNEQFF
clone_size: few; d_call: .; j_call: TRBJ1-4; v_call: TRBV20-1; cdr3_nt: TGCAGTGCTAGAAGTATAGTCGTTGCAACTAATGAAAAACTGTTTTTT; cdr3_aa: CSARSIVVATNEKLFF
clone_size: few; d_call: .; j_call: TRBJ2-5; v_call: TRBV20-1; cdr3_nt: TGCAGTGCTAGAGATTTTGGACCGACAGTCCAAGAGACCCAGTACTTC; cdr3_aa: CSARDFGPTVQETQYF
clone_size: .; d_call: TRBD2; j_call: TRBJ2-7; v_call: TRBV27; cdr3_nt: TGTGCCAGCAGTTTAAGTATCGGCGGGGGCTCCTACGAGCAGTACTTC; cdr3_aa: CASSLSIGGGSYEQYF
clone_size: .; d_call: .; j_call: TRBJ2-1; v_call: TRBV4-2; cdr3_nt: TGTACCAGCAGCCAAGATCCAGGGACCTCCTACAATGAGCAGTTCTTC; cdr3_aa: CTSSQDPGTSYNEQFF
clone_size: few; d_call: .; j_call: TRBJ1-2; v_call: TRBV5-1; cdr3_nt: TGCGCCAGCAGCCTGGGTTCGCAGAGGTTTAACTATGGCTACACCTTC; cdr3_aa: CASSLGSQRFNYGYTF
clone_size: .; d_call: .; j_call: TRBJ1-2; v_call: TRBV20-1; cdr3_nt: TGCAGTGAAGGTGGGAGGGGCTATGGCTACACCTTC; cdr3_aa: CSEGGRGYGYTF
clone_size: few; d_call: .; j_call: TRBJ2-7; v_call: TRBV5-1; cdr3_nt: TGCGCCAGCAGCTTGCCCTCCCGGACACTCTCCTACGAGCAGTACTTC; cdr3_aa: CASSLPSRTLSYEQYF
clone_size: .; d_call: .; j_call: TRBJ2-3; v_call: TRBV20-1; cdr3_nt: TGCAGTGCTAGAGATGGTCAGGGGAGTACAGATACGCAGTATTTT; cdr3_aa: CSARDGQGSTDTQYF
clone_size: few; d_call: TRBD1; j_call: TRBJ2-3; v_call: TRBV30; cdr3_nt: TGTGCCTGGAGTGGCGGACAGGTCACAGATACGCAGTATTTT; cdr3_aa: CAWSGGQVTDTQYF
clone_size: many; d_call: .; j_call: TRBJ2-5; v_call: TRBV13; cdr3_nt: TGTGCCAGCAGCGTCCGACAGTTTCAAGAGACCCAGTACTTC; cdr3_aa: CASSVRQFQETQYF
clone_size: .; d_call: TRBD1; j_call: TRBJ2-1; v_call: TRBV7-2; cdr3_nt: TGTGCCAGCGGACGACCGGGACAGGATTACAATGAGCAGTTCTTC; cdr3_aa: CASGRPGQDYNEQFF
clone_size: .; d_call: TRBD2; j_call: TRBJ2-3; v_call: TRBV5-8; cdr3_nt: TGTGCCAGCAGCTTAGCTACCGGGGGGACCAGGGATACGCAGTATTTT; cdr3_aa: CASSLATGGTRDTQYF
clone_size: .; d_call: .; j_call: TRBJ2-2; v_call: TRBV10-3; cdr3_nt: TGTGCCATCAGTGAGTCGTCTAAGAACACCGGGGAGCTGTTTTTT; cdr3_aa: CAISESSKNTGELFF
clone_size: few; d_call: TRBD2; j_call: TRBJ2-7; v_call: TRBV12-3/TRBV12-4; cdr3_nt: TGTGCCAGCAGTAACCTAGCGGGGAGCTCCTACAATGAGCAGTACTTC; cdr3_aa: CASSNLAGSSYNEQYF
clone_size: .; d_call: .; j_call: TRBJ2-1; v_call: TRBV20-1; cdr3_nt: TGCAGTGCTAGGAGGACGGAGACCCAGTTCTTC; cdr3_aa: CSARRTETQFF
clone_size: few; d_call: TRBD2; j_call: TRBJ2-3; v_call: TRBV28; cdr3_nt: TGTGCCAGCAGTCTACCCACTCTAGCGGGATATACAGATACGCAGTATTTT; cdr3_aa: CASSLPTLAGYTDTQYF
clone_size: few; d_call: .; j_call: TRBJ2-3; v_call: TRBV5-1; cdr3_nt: TGCGCCAGCAGCTCACCGGGACGGAGTAAAGCAAGAGATACGCAGTATTTT; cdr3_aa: CASSSPGRSKARDTQYF
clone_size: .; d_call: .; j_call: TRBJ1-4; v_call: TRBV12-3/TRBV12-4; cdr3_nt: TGTGCCAGCAGAGGGGTTCTAGGGGAAAAACTGTTTTTT; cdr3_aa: CASRGVLGEKLFF
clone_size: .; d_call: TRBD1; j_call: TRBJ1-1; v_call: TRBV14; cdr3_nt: TGTGCCAGCAGCCAATACACAGGGGTGGCCACTGAAGCTTTCTTT; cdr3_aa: CASSQYTGVATEAFF
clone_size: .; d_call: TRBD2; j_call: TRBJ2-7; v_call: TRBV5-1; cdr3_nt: TGCGCCAGCAGCCTCCTAACTAGCGCCGACGCCCTGATCTCCTACGAGCAGTACTTC; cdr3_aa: CASSLLTSADALISYEQYF
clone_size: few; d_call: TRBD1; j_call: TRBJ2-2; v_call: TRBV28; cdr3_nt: TGTGCCAGCAGTCAACCGGGACAGGGGGCGCTTTGGTTGACCGGGGAGCTGTTTTTT; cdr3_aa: CASSQPGQGALWLTGELFF
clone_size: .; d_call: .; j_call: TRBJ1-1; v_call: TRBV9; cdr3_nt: TGTGCCAGTTCTACAGACATGAACACTGAAGCTTTCTTT; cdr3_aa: CASSTDMNTEAFF
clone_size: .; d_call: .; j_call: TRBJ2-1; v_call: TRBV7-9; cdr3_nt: TGTGCCAGCAGCTCCACGAGGCGAATTGAGCAGTTCTTC; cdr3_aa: CASSSTRRIEQFF
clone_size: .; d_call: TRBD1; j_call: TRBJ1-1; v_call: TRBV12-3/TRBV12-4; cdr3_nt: TGTGCCAGCGGTGGGACAGCGAACACTGAAGCTTTCTTT; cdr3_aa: CASGGTANTEAFF
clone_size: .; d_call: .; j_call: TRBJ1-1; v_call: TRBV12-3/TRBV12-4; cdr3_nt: TGTGCCAGCAGTAGAGCGACAGGGAACACTGAAGCTTTCTTT; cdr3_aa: CASSRATGNTEAFF
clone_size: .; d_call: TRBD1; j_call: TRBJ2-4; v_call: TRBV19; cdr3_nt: TGTGCCAGTAGTATGGCGGACAGGGGTAAAAACATTCAGTACTTC; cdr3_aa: CASSMADRGKNIQYF
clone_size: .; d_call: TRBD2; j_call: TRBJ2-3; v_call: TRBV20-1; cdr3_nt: TGCGGTGCCACTGGGCTAGCGGGGGGTCCTGGCACAGATACGCAGTATTTT; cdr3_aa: CGATGLAGGPGTDTQYF
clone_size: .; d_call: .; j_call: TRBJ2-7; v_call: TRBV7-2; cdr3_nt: TGTGCCAGCAGCTCTCAAGACTATTACAATGAGCAGTACTTC; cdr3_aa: CASSSQDYYNEQYF
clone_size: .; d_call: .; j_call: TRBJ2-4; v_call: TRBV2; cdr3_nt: TGTGCCAGCAGTGGAGGCATTCAGTACTTC; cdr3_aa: CASSGGIQYF
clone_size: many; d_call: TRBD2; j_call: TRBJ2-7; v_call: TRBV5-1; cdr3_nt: TGCGCCAGCAGCACAAGACTAGCGGGGTCCTACGAGCAGTACTTC; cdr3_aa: CASSTRLAGSYEQYF
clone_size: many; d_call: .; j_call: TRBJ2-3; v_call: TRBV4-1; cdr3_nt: TGCGCCAGCAGCCAAGAACAGCACACAGATACGCAGTATTTT; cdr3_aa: CASSQEQHTDTQYF
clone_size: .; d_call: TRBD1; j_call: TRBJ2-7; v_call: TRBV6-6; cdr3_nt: TGTGCCAGCAGTTACGGACAGGCCGCCTACGAGCAGTACTTC; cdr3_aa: CASSYGQAAYEQYF
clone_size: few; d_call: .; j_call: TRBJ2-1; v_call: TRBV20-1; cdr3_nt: TGCAGTGCTAGAGATATGGGTATAGTGGTCAATGAGCAGTTCTTC; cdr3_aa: CSARDMGIVVNEQFF
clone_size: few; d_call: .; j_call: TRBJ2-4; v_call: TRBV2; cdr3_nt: TGTGCCAGCATAGATACCTCAGCCAAAAACATTCAGTACTTC; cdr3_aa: CASIDTSAKNIQYF
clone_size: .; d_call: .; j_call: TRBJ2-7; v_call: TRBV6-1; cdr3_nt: TGTGCCAGCAGTGAAGCGGGGGTGCTCTACGAGCAGTACTTC; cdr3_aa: CASSEAGVLYEQYF
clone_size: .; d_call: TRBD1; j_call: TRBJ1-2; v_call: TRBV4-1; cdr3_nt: TGCGCCAGCAGCGCGTTGAGCGGACAGGTCTACGGCTACACCTTC; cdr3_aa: CASSALSGQVYGYTF
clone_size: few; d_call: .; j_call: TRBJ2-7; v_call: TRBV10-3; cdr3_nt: TGTGCCATCAGTGTGGCGGCACAACCTACCTACGAGCAGTACTTC; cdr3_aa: CAISVAAQPTYEQYF
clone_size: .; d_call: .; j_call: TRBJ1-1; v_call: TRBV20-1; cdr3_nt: TGCAGTGTATCGAAAACGTACACTGAAGCTTTCTTT; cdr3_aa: CSVSKTYTEAFF